This note documents a single TCR beta chain sequence. Its specificity is not known. Sequencing depth was up to 500,000 reads per sample. Profiled with immunoSEQ multiplex PCR; TCRdb holds only in-frame clones, not every one. The sample has some 40,000 clones, roughly 70% seen once. This CDR3 has 17 residues. CDR1 is SGHRS and CDR2 is YFSETQ in the germline V gene. Trimming removed 4 bases at V and 9 bases at J, with 23 bases between. The data are from a study of pediatric ulcerative colitis. Overall study results and limits: Blood-rectal clonal overlap within each person was significantly higher in ulcerative colitis patients than controls. Substantially fewer templates came from two patients' blood samples. Acute severe colitis showed lower rectal diversity from clonal expansions.

One to two pinch biopsies were taken from the rectum during colonoscopy. This clonotype originated in a boy aged 5-17 years with severe ulcerative colitis. The chain couples TRBV5-1 to TRBJ1-6, with D perhaps TRBD1 (6 bases). Sequenced: gut tissue. In DNA, the CDR3 is TGCGCCAGCAGCCGGAGAAACTGGGACACGGAAGCTTCACCCCTCCACTTT. It is translated as CASSRRNWDTEASPLHF.